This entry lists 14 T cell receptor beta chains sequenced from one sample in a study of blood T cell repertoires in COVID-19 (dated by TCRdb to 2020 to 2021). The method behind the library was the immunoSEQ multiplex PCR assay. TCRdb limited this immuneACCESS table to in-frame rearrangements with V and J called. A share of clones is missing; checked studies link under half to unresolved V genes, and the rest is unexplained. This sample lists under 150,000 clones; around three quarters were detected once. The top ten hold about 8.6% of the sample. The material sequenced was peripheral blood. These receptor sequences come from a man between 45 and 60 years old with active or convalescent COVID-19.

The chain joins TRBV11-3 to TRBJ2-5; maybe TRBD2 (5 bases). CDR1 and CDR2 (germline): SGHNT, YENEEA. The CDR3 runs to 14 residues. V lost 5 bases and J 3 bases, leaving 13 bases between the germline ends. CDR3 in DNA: TGTGCCAGCAGCCCCTACGGGGAAGAAGAGACCCAGTACTTC. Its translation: CASSPYGEEETQYF.

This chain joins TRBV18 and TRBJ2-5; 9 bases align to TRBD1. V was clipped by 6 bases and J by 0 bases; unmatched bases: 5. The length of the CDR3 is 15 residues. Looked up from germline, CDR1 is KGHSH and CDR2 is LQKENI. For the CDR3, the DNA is TGTGCCAGCTCGCCATGGACAGGGGACCAAGAGACCCAGTACTTC. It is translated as CASSPWTGDQETQYF.

For the CDR3, the DNA is TGTGCCAGCAGCCAGAGGCTCGGATCACCCCTCCACTTT. This gives the protein CASSQRLGSPLHF. This rearrangement joins TRBV14 to TRBJ1-6, with D hard to call. The CDR3 is 13 amino acids. The V end was cut by 3 bases, the J end by 10 bases, with 10 bases between. Germline-derived CDR1 and CDR2 are SGHDN and FVKESK.

The CDR3 DNA is TGTGCCAGCTCACCCGAGAGGGTCACAGATACGCAGTATTTT. As protein: CASSPERVTDTQYF. The chain recombines TRBV18 with TRBJ2-3, with D tentatively TRBD2 (5 bases). Germline V lookup: CDR1 KGHSH, CDR2 LQKENI. V lost 3 bases, J lost 2 bases, and 9 bases lay in between. This CDR3 has 14 amino acids.

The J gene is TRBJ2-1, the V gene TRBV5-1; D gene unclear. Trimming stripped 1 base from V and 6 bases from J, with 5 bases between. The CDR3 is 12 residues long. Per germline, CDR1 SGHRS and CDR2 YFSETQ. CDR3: CASSLYSNEQFF. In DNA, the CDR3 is TGCGCCAGCAGCTTGTACAGCAATGAGCAGTTCTTC.

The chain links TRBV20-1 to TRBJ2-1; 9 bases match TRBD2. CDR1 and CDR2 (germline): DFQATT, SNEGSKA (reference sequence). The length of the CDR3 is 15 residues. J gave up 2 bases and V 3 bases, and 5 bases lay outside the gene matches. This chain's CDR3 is CSASSRTSAYNEQFF. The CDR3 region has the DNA TGCAGTGCTAGTAGCAGGACTAGCGCCTACAATGAGCAGTTCTTC.

CDR3 DNA sequence: TGTGCCAGCAGCCCGATCGAGCTAGCGGGAGCCCCGTCCTACAATGAGCAGTTCTTC. It translates to CASSPIELAGAPSYNEQFF. The chain uses TRBV5-8 and TRBJ2-1; the match to TRBD2 covers 10 bases. V shed 4 bases and J 1 base; nucleotides not matched to a gene: 14. In germline, CDR1 is SGHTS, CDR2 YDEGEE. The CDR3 spans 19 residues. The entire variable domain, with the rest obtained from reference TRBV5-8 and TRBJ2-1, is as follows: EAGVTQSPTHLIKTRGQQATLRCSPISGHTSVYWYQQALGLGLQFLLWYDEGEERNRGNFPPRFSGRQFPNYSSELNVNALELEDSALYLCASSPIELAGAPSYNEQFFGPGTRLTVL.

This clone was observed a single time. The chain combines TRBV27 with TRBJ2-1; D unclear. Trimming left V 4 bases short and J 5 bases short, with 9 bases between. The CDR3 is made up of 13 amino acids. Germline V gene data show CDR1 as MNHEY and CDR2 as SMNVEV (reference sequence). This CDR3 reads CASSYLSNNEQFF. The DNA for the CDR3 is TGTGCCAGCAGTTATCTAAGCAACAATGAGCAGTTCTTC.

CDR3 DNA sequence: TGTGCCTGGAGGAGTGGACAGGGAAACACCATATATTTT. Amino acids: CAWRSGQGNTIYF. The chain carries TRBV30 and TRBJ1-3; D is perhaps TRBD1 (6 bases). The V gene's germline CDR1 is GTSNPN and CDR2 SVGIG (reference sequence). Trimming pared 3 bases from V and 4 bases from J, leaving 10 bases between. The CDR3 sequence is 13 residues long.

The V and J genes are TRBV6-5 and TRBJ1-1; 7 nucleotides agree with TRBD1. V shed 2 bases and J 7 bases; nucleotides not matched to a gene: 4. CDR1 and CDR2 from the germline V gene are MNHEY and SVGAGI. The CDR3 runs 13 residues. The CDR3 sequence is CASSYGQVGEAFF. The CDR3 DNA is TGTGCCAGCAGTTACGGACAGGTTGGTGAAGCTTTCTTT.

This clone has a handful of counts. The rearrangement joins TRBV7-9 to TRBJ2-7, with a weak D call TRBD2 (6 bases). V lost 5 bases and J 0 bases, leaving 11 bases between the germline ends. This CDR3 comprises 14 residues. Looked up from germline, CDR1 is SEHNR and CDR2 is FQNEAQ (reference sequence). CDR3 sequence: CASSHRESSYEQYF. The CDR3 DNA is TGTGCCAGCAGCCACCGGGAGAGCTCCTACGAGCAGTACTTC. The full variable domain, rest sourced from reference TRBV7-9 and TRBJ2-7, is DTGVSQNPRHKITKRGQNVTFRCDPISEHNRLYWYRQTLGQGPEFLTYFQNEAQLEKSRLLSDRFSAERPKGSFSTLEIQRTEQGDSAMYLCASSHRESSYEQYFGPGTRLTVT.

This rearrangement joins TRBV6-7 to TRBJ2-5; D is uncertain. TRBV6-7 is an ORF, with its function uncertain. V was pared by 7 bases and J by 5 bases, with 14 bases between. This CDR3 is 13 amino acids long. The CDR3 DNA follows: TGTGCCAGCACCCTCGTCCAGAGGGAGACCCAGTACTTC. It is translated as CASTLVQRETQYF.

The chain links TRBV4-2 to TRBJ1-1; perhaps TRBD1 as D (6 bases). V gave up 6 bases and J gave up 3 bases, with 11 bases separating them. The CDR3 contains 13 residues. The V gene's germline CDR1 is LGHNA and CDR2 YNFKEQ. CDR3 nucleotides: TGTGCCAGCAGAAGGGACACCGACACTGAAGCTTTCTTT. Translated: CASRRDTDTEAFF.

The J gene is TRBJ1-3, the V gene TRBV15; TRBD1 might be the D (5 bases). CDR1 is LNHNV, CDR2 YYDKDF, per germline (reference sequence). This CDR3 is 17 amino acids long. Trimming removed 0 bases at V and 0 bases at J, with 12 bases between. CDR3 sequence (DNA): TGTGCCACCAGCAGAGATCCGGGACTGAGCTCTGGAAACACCATATATTTT. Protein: CATSRDPGLSSGNTIYF.